Following are 2 T cell receptor beta chains from one sample sequenced in a study of blood T cell repertoires in COVID-19. Sequencing was performed with immunoSEQ multiplex PCR; in TCRdb, only in-frame clones are kept and a portion is missing. The sample includes around 82,000 clones, around 90% of them seen just once. Sequencing was carried out using peripheral blood. The receptors come from a human donor in a cohort sampled during active COVID-19.

The chain has TRBV6-2 or TRBV6-3 and TRBJ2-7; TRBD1 agrees at 10 bases. Germline-derived CDR1 and CDR2 are MNHEY and SVGEGT. V gave up 6 bases and J gave up 4 bases; unmatched junction bases: 6. The CDR3 totals 14 residues. For the CDR3, the DNA is TGTGCCAGCAGCTCGAGACAGGGGGCGTACGAGCAGTACTTC. As protein: CASSSRQGAYEQYF.

This chain uses TRBV6-5 with TRBJ2-1, with a tentative D call TRBD1 (6 bases). The CDR3 runs to 11 residues. The V end was cut by 5 bases, the J end by 7 bases, with 6 bases between. Germline CDR1 is MNHEY and CDR2 is SVGAGI. The CDR3 here is CASSQGNEQFF. In DNA, the CDR3 is TGTGCCAGCAGTCAGGGGAATGAGCAGTTCTTC.